This entry lists 15 T cell receptor beta chains sequenced from one sample in a study of blood T cell repertoires in COVID-19. TCRdb's copy holds only in-frame clones and misses some; the assay was immunoSEQ multiplex PCR. The table includes 200,000 to 300,000 clones, around 87% detected once. Sequencing was done on a sample of peripheral blood. These receptors were obtained from a woman aged 50 to 60 with acute or convalescent COVID-19.

The chain is built from TRBV10-3 and TRBJ2-1; TRBD2 agrees at 8 bases. Germline V gene lookup returns CDR1 ENHRY and CDR2 SYGVKD. With V trimmed by 6 bases and J by 0 bases, 7 bases remained unmatched. The CDR3 loop spans 16 amino acids. CDR3 in DNA: TGTGCCATCAGCTACCGACGGGAGGGCTCCTACAATGAGCAGTTCTTC. Its translation: CAISYRREGSYNEQFF.

The rearrangement uses TRBV7-6 and TRBJ1-1; D ambiguous. Germline V gene lookup returns CDR1 SGHVS and CDR2 FNYEAQ. The CDR3 loop spans 16 amino acids. The germline V and J ends were trimmed by 2 bases and 3 bases, with 16 bases remaining between them. The CDR3 reads CASSLTAGSAYTEAFF. DNA of the CDR3: TGTGCCAGCAGCTTAACGGCGGGGAGCGCGTACACTGAAGCTTTCTTT. Variable domain in full (rest from reference TRBV7-6 and TRBJ1-1): GAGVSQSPRYKVTKRGQDVALRCDPISGHVSLYWYRQALGQGPEFLTYFNYEAQQDKSGLPNDRFSAERPEGSISTLTIQRTEQRDSAMYRCASSLTAGSAYTEAFFGQGTRLTVV.

The V and J genes are TRBV2 and TRBJ1-1; no firm D call. Germline lookup yields CDR1 SNHLY and CDR2 FYNNEI. V lost 3 bases and J lost 3, with 8 bases in between. CDR3 length equals 13 residues. The CDR3 loop is CASSELSDTEAFF. For the CDR3, the DNA is TGTGCCAGCAGTGAGCTCTCGGACACTGAAGCTTTCTTT.

The chain has TRBV29-1 and TRBJ1-1, with TRBD1 identical over 7 bases. This CDR3 is built from 15 residues. Germline trimming cut 4 bases from V and 0 bases from J; bases unmatched to any gene: 8. Germline V lookup: CDR1 SQVTM, CDR2 ANQGSEA. The DNA of the CDR3 is TGCAGCGTTGTCCGGGACAGACTTATGAACACTGAAGCTTTCTTT. Its protein product is CSVVRDRLMNTEAFF. The full variable domain, in which reference TRBV29-1 and TRBJ1-1 provide the parts outside the CDR3, is SAVISQKPSRDICQRGTSLTIQCQVDSQVTMMFWYRQQPGQSLTLIATANQGSEATYESGFVIDKFPISRPNLTFSTLTVSNMSPEDSSIYLCSVVRDRLMNTEAFFGQGTRLTVV.

J is TRBJ2-7 and V is TRBV11-2; 13 bases are shared with TRBD2. The germline V gene has CDR1 SGHAT and CDR2 FQNNGV. After removal of 0 bases from V and 6 bases from J, the junction contained 2 bases not matched to a gene. The CDR3 extends over 15 amino acids. The DNA of the CDR3 is TGTGCCAGCAGCTTAGAACTAGCGGGAGGGTCCGAGCAGTACTTC. Translated: CASSLELAGGSEQYF.

The rearrangement uses TRBV5-1 and TRBJ1-5; maybe TRBD1 (5 bases). This CDR3 comprises 13 residues. Germline V gene lookup returns CDR1 SGHRS and CDR2 YFSETQ. V was clipped by 2 bases and J by 6 bases, with 9 bases between them. This CDR3 is CASSLMGGQPQHF. CDR3 DNA sequence: TGCGCCAGCAGCTTAATGGGGGGTCAGCCCCAGCATTTT.

This clone was observed once. V is TRBV7-9 and J is TRBJ2-7; tentatively, D is TRBD2 (6 bases). Trimming pared 3 bases from V and 7 bases from J, leaving 19 bases between. The CDR3 runs 15 residues. Per germline, CDR1 SEHNR and CDR2 FQNEAQ (reference sequence). The chain's CDR3 is CASSFLGSDLREQYF. DNA of the CDR3: TGTGCCAGCAGCTTCCTCGGGAGCGACCTCCGAGAGCAGTACTTC.

This chain connects TRBV5-5 to TRBJ2-7, with 9 bases matching TRBD1. The CDR3 spans 15 residues. V shed 5 bases and J 3 bases; nucleotides not matched to a gene: 9. The germline gives CDR1 SGHKS, CDR2 YYEKEE (reference sequence). This chain's CDR3 is CASRTGTGLNYEQYF. CDR3 in DNA: TGTGCCAGCAGGACCGGGACAGGGCTGAACTACGAGCAGTACTTC.

The chain carries TRBV3-1 (or the pseudogene TRBV3-2) and TRBJ1-5; 9 positions match TRBD1. The CDR3 is 16 amino acids. Germline loops: CDR1 LGHDT, CDR2 YNNKEL (reference sequence). Trimming cost V 4 bases and J 1 base; bases outside gene matches: 5. The chain's CDR3 is CASSPGGQGSNQPQHF. The CDR3 nucleotides read TGTGCCAGCAGCCCAGGGGGACAGGGAAGCAATCAGCCCCAGCATTTT.

This clone was found once. The V call is TRBV7-3, the J call TRBJ2-2; 7 nucleotides agree with TRBD2. Per germline, CDR1 SGHTA and CDR2 FQGTGA. This CDR3 is 15 amino acids long. V shed 3 bases, J shed 7 bases, and the junction held 8 bases outside the gene matches. CDR3 region: CASSFRRESHGELFF. The CDR3 DNA is TGTGCCAGCAGCTTTCGGCGGGAGTCCCACGGGGAGCTGTTTTTT.

J is TRBJ2-1 and V is TRBV5-1; the match to TRBD2 covers 8 bases. The germline gives CDR1 SGHRS, CDR2 YFSETQ. The V gene end was trimmed by 0 bases and the J gene end by 3 bases; junction bases not matched to a gene: 2. This CDR3 has 15 amino acids. The CDR3 region is CASSLEAGDYNEQFF. CDR3 DNA sequence: TGCGCCAGCAGCTTGGAAGCGGGAGACTACAATGAGCAGTTCTTC.

The sample holds one count of this clone. The chain has TRBV7-9 and TRBJ2-1; D is undetermined. The germline V and J ends were trimmed by 6 bases and 10 bases, with 13 bases remaining between them. The germline V gene encodes CDR1 SEHNR and CDR2 FQNEAQ (reference sequence). The CDR3 has 12 amino acids. DNA of the CDR3: TGTGCCAGCAGACAGCAGACCCAAGAGCAGTTCTTC. It translates to CASRQQTQEQFF.

This chain joins TRBV24-1 and TRBJ2-4; D perhaps matches TRBD1 (6 bases). This CDR3 region has 18 residues. Trimming pared 0 bases from V and 0 bases from J, leaving 14 bases between. The germline V gene encodes CDR1 KGHDR and CDR2 SFDVKD. CDR3 residues: CATSDLAKGQLAKNIQYF. The CDR3 coding sequence is TGTGCCACCAGTGATTTGGCAAAAGGACAGTTAGCCAAAAACATTCAGTACTTC.

The V call is TRBV28, the J call TRBJ1-5; weak D call: TRBD1 (5 bases). There are 15 residues in the CDR3. V shed 5 bases and J shed 2 bases, with 13 bases lying between them. CDR1 is MDHEN, CDR2 SYDVKM, per germline. CDR3 in amino acids: CASSPLGGGNQPQHF. DNA for the CDR3: TGTGCCAGCAGTCCTCTCGGGGGGGGCAATCAGCCCCAGCATTTT.

This clone appeared once. The rearrangement uses TRBV11-2 and TRBJ2-3; TRBD2 aligns across 9 bases. Germline assignment: CDR1 SGHAT and CDR2 FQNNGV. The length of the CDR3 is 15 residues. The V and J ends lost 5 bases and 7 bases, in that order; junction bases with no gene match: 10. The CDR3 spells CASSIRTSVMNTQYF. The CDR3 bases are TGTGCCAGCAGCATCCGGACTAGCGTGATGAATACGCAGTATTTT.